This T cell receptor beta chain was observed in a study of cytomegalovirus exposure and HLA in healthy donors. Regarding the study as a whole: Roughly uniform sequencing depth across donors was assumed, possibly incorrectly.

Comment on this clone: Its target is unknown.

This PCR relied on a set of 60 Vbeta primers and 13 Jbeta primers. The assay was immunoSEQ multiplex PCR, and TCRdb's table has in-frame clones only and misses some. Among over 200,000 clones listed, about 85% were seen once. Germline V gene sequence: CDR1 MNHNY, CDR2 SVGAGI (reference sequence). After removal of 2 bases from V and 5 bases from J, the junction contained 2 bases not matched to a gene. The length of the CDR3 is 13 residues. What was sequenced was PBMCs. V gene TRBV6-6 combines with J gene TRBJ1-1, with 7 nucleotides matching TRBD1. The receptor was derived from a human donor in good health. CDR3 sequence reads: CASSYPQGTEAFF. Here the CDR3 DNA reads TGTGCCAGCAGTTACCCACAGGGGACTGAAGCTTTCTTT.